This T cell receptor (beta chain) was found in a study of regulatory T cells in long-lasting Graves disease. Overall study context: Persistent Graves' disease required over 5 years of antithyroid drugs and positive TSH receptor antibodies.

The CDR3 covers 15 residues. With 1 base removed from V and 2 bases from J, the gap between germline ends came to 12 bases. Germline CDR1 reads SGHAT; CDR2 reads FQNNGV. The time point denotes: persistent/refractory GD, antithyroid drugs over 5 years with positive TRAb. PBMC-derived RNA was used for the TCR library. With EDTA tubes as the receptacles, 7 to 9 milliliters of peripheral blood were drawn. The sample holds a few counts of this clonotype. Its antigen is not known. Study-wide results and limits: Patients with persistent disease showed a bias toward TRBV28, TRBJ1-2 and TRBJ2-5.

Through Arm-PCR of CDR3 regions and iRepertoire HTBI primers, TCR beta libraries were built. TCRdb re-derived calls from the multiplex PCR reads in MiXCR, one entry per CDR3 protein. Of about 460,000 distinct CDR3 sequences listed, approximately 23% are singletons. The specimen was peripheral blood mononuclear cells (PBMCs), collected when the disease was refractory, from a patient treated with antithyroid drugs. The chain has TRBV11-2 and TRBJ2-7; no firm D call. The TCR originated in a female donor with Graves disease. CDR3 bases: TGTGCCAGCAGCTTAGGGCAGGCGAGGACCTACGAGCAGTACTTC. Residues: CASSLGQARTYEQYF.